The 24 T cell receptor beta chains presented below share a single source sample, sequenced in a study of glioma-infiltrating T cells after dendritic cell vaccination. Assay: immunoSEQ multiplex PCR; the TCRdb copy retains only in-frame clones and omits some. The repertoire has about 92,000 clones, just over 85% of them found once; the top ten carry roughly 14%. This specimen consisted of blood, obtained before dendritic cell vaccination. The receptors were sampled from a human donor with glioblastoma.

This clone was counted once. CDR3 in DNA: TGTGCCAGCAGCGTAGTCGGGGGACCCGAAGCTTTCTTT. It specifies CASSVVGGPEAFF. The chain combines TRBV9 with TRBJ1-1; a weak D match, TRBD1 (5 bases). The CDR3 contains 13 residues. Germline assignment: CDR1 SGDLS and CDR2 YYNGEE. Trimming shortened V by 0 bases and J by 8 bases, and 11 bases separated the two germline ends.

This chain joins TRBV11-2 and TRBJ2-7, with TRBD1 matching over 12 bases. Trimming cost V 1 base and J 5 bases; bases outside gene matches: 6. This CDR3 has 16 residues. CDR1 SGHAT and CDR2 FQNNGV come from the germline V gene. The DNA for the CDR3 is TGTGCCAGCAGCTTAGGGGGGACAGGGGGCGGGGACGAGCAGTACTTC. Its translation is CASSLGGTGGGDEQYF.

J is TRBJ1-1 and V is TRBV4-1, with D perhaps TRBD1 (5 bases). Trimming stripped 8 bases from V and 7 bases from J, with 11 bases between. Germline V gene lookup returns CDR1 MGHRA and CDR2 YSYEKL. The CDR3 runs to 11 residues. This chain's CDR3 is CASSQGFEAFF. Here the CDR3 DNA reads TGCGCCAGCTCGCAGGGATTTGAAGCTTTCTTT.

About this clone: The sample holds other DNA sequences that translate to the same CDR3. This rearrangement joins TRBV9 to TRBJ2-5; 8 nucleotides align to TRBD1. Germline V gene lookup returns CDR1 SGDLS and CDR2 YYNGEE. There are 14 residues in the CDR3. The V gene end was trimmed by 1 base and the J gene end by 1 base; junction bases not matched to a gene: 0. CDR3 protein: CASSVQGAQETQYF. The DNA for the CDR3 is TGTGCCAGCAGCGTACAGGGGGCCCAAGAGACCCAGTACTTC.

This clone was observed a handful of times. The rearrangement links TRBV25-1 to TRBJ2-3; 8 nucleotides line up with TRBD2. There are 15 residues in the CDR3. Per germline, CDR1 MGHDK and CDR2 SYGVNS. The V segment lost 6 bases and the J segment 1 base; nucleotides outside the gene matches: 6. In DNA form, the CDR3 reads TGTGCCAGCAGAGCGGGGGTAGGGGGCACAGATACGCAGTATTTT. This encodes CASRAGVGGTDTQYF.

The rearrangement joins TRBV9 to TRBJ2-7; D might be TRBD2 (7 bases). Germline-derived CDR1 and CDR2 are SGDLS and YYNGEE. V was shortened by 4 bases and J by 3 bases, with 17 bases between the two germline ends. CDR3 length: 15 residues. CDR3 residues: CASSSSTGRVYEQYF. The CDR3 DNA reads TGTGCCAGCAGCTCATCCACAGGGAGGGTCTACGAGCAGTACTTC. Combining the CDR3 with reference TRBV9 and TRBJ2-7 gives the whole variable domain DSGVTQTPKHLITATGQRVTLRCSPRSGDLSVYWYQQSLDQGLQFLIQYYNGEERAKGNILERFSAQQFPDLHSELNLSSLELGDSALYFCASSSSTGRVYEQYFGPGTRLTVT.

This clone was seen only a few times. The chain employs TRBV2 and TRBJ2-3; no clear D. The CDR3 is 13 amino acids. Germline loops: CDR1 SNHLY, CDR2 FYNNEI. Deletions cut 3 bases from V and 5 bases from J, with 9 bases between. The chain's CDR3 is CASSDYIKDTQYF. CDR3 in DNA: TGTGCCAGCAGTGACTATATAAAAGATACGCAGTATTTT.

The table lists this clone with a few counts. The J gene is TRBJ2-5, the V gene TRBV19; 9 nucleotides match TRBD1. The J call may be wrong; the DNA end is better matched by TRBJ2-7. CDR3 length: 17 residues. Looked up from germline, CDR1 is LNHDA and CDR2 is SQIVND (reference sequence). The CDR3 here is CASSLSPIGQGSDEQYF. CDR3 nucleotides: TGTGCCAGTAGCCTGAGCCCCATTGGACAGGGGTCCGACGAGCAGTACTTC.

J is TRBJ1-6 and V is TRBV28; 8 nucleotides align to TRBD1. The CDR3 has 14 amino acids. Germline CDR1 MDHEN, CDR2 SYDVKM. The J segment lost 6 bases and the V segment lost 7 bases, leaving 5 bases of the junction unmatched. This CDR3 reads CASTLDRANSPLHF. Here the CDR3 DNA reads TGTGCCAGCACATTGGACAGGGCTAATTCACCCCTCCACTTT.

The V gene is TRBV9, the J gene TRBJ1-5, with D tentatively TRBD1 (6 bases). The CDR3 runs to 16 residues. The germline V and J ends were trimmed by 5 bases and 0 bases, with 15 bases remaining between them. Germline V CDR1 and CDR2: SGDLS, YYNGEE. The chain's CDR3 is CASSPGDTFSNQPQHF. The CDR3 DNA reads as TGTGCCAGCAGTCCAGGGGACACCTTTAGCAATCAGCCCCAGCATTTT.

CDR3 bases: TGTGCCAGCAGCTTAGCGGGGTCAGCCTACGAGCAGTACTTC. Its protein product is CASSLAGSAYEQYF. J is TRBJ2-7 and V is TRBV5-4; TRBD2 aligns across 7 bases. The CDR3 extends over 14 amino acids. Trimming at V came to 2 bases and at J to 2 bases, leaving 4 bases not matched to a gene. Germline V lookup: CDR1 SGHNT, CDR2 YYREEE (reference sequence).

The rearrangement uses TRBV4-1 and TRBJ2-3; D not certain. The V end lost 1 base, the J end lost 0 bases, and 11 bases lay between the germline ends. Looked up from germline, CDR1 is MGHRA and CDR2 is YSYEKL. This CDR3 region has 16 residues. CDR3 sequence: CASSQVPYASTDTQYF. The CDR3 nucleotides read TGCGCCAGCAGCCAAGTCCCCTACGCCAGCACAGATACGCAGTATTTT.

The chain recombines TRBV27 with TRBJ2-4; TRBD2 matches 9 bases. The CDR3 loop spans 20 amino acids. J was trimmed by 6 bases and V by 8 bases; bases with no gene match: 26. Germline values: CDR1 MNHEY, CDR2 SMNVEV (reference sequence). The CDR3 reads CASQDQLLIRTSDVVNIQYF. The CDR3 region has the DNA TGTGCCAGCCAAGACCAGTTACTTATCCGGACTAGCGACGTGGTAAACATTCAGTACTTC.

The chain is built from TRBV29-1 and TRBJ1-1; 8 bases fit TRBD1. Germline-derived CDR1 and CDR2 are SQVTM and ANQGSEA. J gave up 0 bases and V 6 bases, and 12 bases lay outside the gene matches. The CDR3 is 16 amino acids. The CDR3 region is CSVRTGLGSMNTEAFF. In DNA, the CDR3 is TGCAGCGTGCGGACAGGGCTAGGGTCAATGAACACTGAAGCTTTCTTT.

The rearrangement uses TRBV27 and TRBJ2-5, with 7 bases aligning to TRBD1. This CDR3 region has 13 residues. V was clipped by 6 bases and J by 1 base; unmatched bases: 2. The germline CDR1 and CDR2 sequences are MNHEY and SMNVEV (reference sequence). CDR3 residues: CASSDRVQETQYF. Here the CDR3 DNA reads TGTGCCAGCAGCGACAGGGTCCAAGAGACCCAGTACTTC.

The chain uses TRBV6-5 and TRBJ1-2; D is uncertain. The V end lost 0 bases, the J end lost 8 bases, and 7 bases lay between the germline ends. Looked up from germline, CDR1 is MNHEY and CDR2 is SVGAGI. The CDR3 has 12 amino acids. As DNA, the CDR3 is TGTGCCAGCAGTTACTCGAAAGAGGGCTACACCTTC. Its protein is CASSYSKEGYTF.

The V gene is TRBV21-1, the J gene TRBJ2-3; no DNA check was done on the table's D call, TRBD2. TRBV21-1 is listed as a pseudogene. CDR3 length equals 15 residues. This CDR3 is CARGGLAGGADTQYF. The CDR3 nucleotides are TGTGCCAGGGGGGGACTAGCGGGGGGCGCGGATACGCAGTATTTT.

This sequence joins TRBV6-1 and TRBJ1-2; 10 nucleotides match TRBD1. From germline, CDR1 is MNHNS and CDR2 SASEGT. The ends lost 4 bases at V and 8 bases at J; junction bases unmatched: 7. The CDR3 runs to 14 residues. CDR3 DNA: TGTGCCAGCAGTGCTAGACAGGGGGCGGGAGGCTACACCTTC. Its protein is CASSARQGAGGYTF.

The CDR3 loop is CASGEPFQGRMETQYF. The CDR3 DNA follows: TGTGCCAGCGGCGAACCTTTCCAGGGGCGAATGGAGACCCAGTACTTC. The chain links TRBV2 to TRBJ2-5, with D possibly being TRBD1 (6 bases). Trimming removed 8 bases at V and 5 bases at J, with 24 bases between. The CDR3 consists of 16 residues. Germline V gene sequence: CDR1 SNHLY, CDR2 FYNNEI. Full variable domain (outside the CDR3, taken from reference TRBV2 and TRBJ2-5): EPEVTQTPSHQVTQMGQEVILRCVPISNHLYFYWYRQILGQKVEFLVSFYNNEISEKSEIFDDQFSVERPDGSNFTLKIRSTKLEDSAMYFCASGEPFQGRMETQYFGPGTRLLVL.

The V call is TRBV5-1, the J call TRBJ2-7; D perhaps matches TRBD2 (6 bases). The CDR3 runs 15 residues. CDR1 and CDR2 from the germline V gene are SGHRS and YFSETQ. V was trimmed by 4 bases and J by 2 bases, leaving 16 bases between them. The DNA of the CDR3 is TGCGCCAGCAGCGGGGGGAGCAGGGCCGCCTACGAGCAGTACTTC. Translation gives CASSGGSRAAYEQYF. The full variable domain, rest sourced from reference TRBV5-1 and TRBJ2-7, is KAGVTQTPRYLIKTRGQQVTLSCSPISGHRSVSWYQQTPGQGLQFLFEYFSETQRNKGNFPGRFSGRQFSNSRSEMNVSTLELGDSALYLCASSGGSRAAYEQYFGPGTRLTVT.

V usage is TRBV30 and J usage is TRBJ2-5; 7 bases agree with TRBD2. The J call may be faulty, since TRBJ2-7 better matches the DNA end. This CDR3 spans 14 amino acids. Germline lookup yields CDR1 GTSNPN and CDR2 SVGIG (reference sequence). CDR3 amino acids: CAWTPGGSRYEQYF. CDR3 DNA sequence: TGTGCCTGGACCCCGGGGGGATCGCGCTACGAGCAGTACTTC.

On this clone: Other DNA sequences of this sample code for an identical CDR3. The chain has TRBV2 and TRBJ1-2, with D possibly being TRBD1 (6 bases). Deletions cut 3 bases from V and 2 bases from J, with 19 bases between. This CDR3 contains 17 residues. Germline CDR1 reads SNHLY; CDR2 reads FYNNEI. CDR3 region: CASSDPSRQQGNYGYTF. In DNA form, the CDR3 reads TGTGCCAGCAGTGACCCGTCCCGCCAACAGGGCAACTATGGCTACACCTTC. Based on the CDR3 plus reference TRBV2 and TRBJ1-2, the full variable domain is EPEVTQTPSHQVTQMGQEVILRCVPISNHLYFYWYRQILGQKVEFLVSFYNNEISEKSEIFDDQFSVERPDGSNFTLKIRSTKLEDSAMYFCASSDPSRQQGNYGYTFGSGTRLTVV.

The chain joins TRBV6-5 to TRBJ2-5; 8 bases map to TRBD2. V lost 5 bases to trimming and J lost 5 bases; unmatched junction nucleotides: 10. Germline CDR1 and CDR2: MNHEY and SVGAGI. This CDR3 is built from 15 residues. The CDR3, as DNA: TGTGCCAGCAGTCCCCGGGGGGGCAGAGGGGAGACCCAGTACTTC. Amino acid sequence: CASSPRGGRGETQYF.

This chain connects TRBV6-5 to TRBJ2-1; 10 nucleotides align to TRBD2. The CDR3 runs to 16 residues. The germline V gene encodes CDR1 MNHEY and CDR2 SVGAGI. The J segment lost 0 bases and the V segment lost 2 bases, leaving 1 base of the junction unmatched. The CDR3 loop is CASSYPSGSSYNEQFF. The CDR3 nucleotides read TGTGCCAGCAGTTACCCTAGCGGGAGCTCCTACAATGAGCAGTTCTTC.